This entry concerns a single TCR beta chain. At one end the junction does not follow the germline gene, possibly because of a read error. Germline V gene sequence: CDR1 LNHDA, CDR2 SQIVND (reference sequence). The CDR3 contains 14 residues. The source of the sample is a study of T cell responses to AZD1222 COVID-19 vaccine. Data came from immunoSEQ multiplex PCR; TCRdb stores just in-frame clones and leaves some out. Among around 160,000 clones listed, 90% to 95% were seen once. The chain recombines TRBV19 with TRBJ2-7; 8 nucleotides agree with TRBD2. This specimen consisted of peripheral blood, obtained 28 days after the second AZD1222 dose. This clonotype was sampled from an adult who received the AZD1222 COVID-19 vaccine. Here the CDR3 DNA reads TGTGCCAGTAGTCTAGAGCGGGGGCAGTACGAGCAGTACTTC. This codes for CASSLERGQYEQYF.